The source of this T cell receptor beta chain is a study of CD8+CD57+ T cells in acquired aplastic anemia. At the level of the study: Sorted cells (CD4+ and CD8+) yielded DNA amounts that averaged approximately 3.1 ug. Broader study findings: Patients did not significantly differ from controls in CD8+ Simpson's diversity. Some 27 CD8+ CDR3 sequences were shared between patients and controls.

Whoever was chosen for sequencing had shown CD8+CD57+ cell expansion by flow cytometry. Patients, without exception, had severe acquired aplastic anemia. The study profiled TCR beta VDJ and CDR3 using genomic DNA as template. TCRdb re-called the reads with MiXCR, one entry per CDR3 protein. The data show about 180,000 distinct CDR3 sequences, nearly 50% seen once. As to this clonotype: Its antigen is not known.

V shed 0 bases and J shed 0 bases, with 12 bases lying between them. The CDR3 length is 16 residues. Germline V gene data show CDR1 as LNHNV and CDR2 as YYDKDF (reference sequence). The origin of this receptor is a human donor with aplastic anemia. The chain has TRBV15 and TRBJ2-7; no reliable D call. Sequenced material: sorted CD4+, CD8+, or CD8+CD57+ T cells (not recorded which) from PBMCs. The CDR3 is CATSREQIPCSYEQYF. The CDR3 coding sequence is TGTGCCACCAGCAGAGAACAGATTCCGTGCTCCTACGAGCAGTACTTC. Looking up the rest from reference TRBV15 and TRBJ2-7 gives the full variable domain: DAMVIQNPRYQVTQFGKPVTLSCSQTLNHNVMYWYQQKSSQAPKLLFHYYDKDFNNEADTPDNFQSRRPNTSFCFLDIRSPGLGDTAMYLCATSREQIPCSYEQYFGPGTRLTVT.